This T cell receptor beta chain was captured in a study of shared clonotypes between healthy human individuals. It was 150 to 250 ng DNA, 25,000 to 35,000 T cell genomes, that sorted-subset replicate PCRs used. Profiling relied on immunoSEQ multiplex PCR, and the TCRdb table lists in-frame clones only, not all of them. The sample carries 740,000 or so clones, around 78% recorded once. Of note for this clone: This may arise from a read error, as a much more abundant clone is one base away.

Sequenced sample: memory CD4+ T cells sorted from blood. As for subset: CD45RA-negative fraction. The receptor comes from a woman aged 25 to 39 in good health.

DNA for the CDR3: TGTGCCAGCAGTTCTGAAGAGTCTATCAGGGGGCATTTT. As protein: CASSSEESIRGHF. The rearrangement joins TRBV6-1 to TRBJ1-5; a possible D gene is TRBD1 (6 bases). CDR1 and CDR2 (germline): MNHNS, SASEGT. This CDR3 spans 13 amino acids. V was clipped by 5 bases and J by 15 bases, with 20 bases between them.